These T cell receptor beta chains were read from a single sample in a study of blood T cell repertoires in COVID-19. Method: immunoSEQ multiplex PCR; TCRdb's copy keeps in-frame clones and lacks some. The data hold 230,000 or so clones, with roughly 80% observed a single time. The sequenced sample consisted of peripheral blood. These receptors were taken from a human donor in a cohort sampled during active COVID-19. The CDR3 runs from the conserved cysteine through the conserved F or W. D genes are given only for firm matches.

V gene	J gene	D gene	CDR3 DNA	CDR3 protein
TRBV5-1	TRBJ2-7	TRBD2	TGCGCCAGCCCGCGGGAAACACGGGAGGCCAATCGTTACGAGCAGTACTTC	CASPRETREANRYEQYF
TRBV5-1	TRBJ1-5	NA	TGCGCCAGCAGCTTGGCCGGGGGGGATCAGCCCCAGCATTTT	CASSLAGGDQPQHF
TRBV29-1	TRBJ1-6	TRBD1	TGCAGCGTCCAACAGGGGGCCAATTCACCCCTCCACTTT	CSVQQGANSPLHF
TRBV27	TRBJ2-4	TRBD2	TGTGCCAGCGGTACCGTCGGGGGGAACATTCAGTACTTC	CASGTVGGNIQYF
TRBV4-3	TRBJ2-7	NA	TGCGCCAGCAGCCAATTCTATCGGGATTACGAGCAGTACTTC	CASSQFYRDYEQYF
TRBV2	TRBJ2-3	NA	TGTGCCAGCAGTGTCGGAGTCCTAGGCACAGATACGCAGTATTTT	CASSVGVLGTDTQYF
TRBV6-6	TRBJ2-7	NA	TGTGCCAGCAGTTACAAAAGGCAGGAATTGTACTTC	CASSYKRQELYF
TRBV29-1	TRBJ2-2	NA	TGCAGCGTTGACCCCGGGGAACCCCAGGGGATTACCGGGGAGCTGTTTTTT	CSVDPGEPQGITGELFF
TRBV18	TRBJ1-1	NA	TGTGCCAGCTCACCTCGCAGATCCGGGAAGAACACTGAAGCTTTCTTT	CASSPRRSGKNTEAFF
TRBV28	TRBJ2-3	TRBD1	TGTGCCAGCACCCAGACAGGGGCCTCAGATACGCAGTATTTT	CASTQTGASDTQYF
TRBV28	TRBJ2-7	NA	TGTGCCAGCGCGAAGGGGTACTACGAGCAGTACTTC	CASAKGYYEQYF
TRBV9	TRBJ2-7	TRBD1	TGTGCCAGCAGCGCCGGGACAGGCTACGAGCAGTACTTC	CASSAGTGYEQYF
TRBV15	TRBJ2-7	TRBD2	TGTGCCACCAGCAGTCTAGACGGGACTAGCGGGTACTCCTACGAGCAGTACTTC	CATSSLDGTSGYSYEQYF
TRBV11-3	TRBJ2-2	TRBD1	TGTGCCAGCAGCTTGGGACAGAAGAACACCGGGGAGCTGTTTTTT	CASSLGQKNTGELFF
TRBV11-2	TRBJ1-3	NA	TGTGCCAGCAGCGACAGCCTCCGAAACACCATATATTTT	CASSDSLRNTIYF
TRBV4-2	TRBJ2-7	NA	TGTGCCAGCAGCCAAGATAACGCCAGATCCTCCTACGAGCAGTACTTC	CASSQDNARSSYEQYF
TRBV6-5	TRBJ2-3	NA	TGTGCCAGCAGCCTAACCACGCCTAGCACAGATACGCAGTATTTT	CASSLTTPSTDTQYF